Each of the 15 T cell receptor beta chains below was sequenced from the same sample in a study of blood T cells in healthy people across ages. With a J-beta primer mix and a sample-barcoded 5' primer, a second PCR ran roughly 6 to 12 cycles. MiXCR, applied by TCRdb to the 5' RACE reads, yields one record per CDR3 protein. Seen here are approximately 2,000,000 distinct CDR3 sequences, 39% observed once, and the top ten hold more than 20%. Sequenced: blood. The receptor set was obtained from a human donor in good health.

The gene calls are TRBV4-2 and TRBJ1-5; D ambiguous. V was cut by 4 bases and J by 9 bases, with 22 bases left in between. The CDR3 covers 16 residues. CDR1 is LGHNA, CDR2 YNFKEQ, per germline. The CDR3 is CASSRSPRTGSWPQHF. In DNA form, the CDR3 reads TGTGCCAGCAGCCGATCCCCGAGAACGGGTTCTTGGCCCCAGCATTTT.

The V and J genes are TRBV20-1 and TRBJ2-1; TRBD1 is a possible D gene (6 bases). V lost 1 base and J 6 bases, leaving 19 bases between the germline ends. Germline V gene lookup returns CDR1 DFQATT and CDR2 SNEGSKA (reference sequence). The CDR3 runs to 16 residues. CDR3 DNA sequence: TGCAGTGCTAGAGTTTTAGTTACAGGGATCGTCAATGAGCAGTTCTTC. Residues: CSARVLVTGIVNEQFF.

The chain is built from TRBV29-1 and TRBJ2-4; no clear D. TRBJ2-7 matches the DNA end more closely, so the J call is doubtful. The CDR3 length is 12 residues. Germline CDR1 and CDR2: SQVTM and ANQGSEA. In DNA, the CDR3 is TGCAGCGTCGCCCTTGGGACCTACGAGCAGTACTTC. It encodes CSVALGTYEQYF.

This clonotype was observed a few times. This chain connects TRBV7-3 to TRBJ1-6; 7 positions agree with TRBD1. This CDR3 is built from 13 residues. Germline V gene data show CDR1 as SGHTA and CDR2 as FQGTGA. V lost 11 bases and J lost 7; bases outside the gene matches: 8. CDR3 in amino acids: CAGGDRWNSPLHF. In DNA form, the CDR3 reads TGTGCCGGGGGGGACAGATGGAATTCACCCCTCCACTTT.

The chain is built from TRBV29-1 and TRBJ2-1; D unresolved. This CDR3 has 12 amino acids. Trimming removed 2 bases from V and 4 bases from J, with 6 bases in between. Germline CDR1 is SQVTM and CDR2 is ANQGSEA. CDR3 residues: CSVEPSYNEQFF. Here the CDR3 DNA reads TGCAGCGTTGAACCCAGTTACAATGAGCAGTTCTTC.

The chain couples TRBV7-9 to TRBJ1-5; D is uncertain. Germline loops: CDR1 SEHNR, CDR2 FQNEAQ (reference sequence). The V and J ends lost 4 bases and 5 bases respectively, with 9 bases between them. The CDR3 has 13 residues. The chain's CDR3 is CASSSAKDQPQHF. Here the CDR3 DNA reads TGTGCCAGCAGCTCAGCGAAGGATCAGCCCCAGCATTTT.

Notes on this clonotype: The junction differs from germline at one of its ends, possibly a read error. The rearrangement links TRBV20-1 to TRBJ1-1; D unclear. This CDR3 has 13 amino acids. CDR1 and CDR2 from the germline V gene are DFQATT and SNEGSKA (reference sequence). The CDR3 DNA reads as TGCAGTACTAGAGAAATGAGTCATGGTGAAGCTTTCTTT. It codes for CSTREMSHGEAFF.

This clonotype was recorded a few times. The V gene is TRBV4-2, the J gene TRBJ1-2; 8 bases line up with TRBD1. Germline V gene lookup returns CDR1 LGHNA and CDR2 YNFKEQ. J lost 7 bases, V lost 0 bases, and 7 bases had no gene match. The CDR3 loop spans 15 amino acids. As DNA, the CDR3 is TGTGCCAGCAGCCAAGAGGGACAGGACGGAACTGGCTACACCTTC. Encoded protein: CASSQEGQDGTGYTF.

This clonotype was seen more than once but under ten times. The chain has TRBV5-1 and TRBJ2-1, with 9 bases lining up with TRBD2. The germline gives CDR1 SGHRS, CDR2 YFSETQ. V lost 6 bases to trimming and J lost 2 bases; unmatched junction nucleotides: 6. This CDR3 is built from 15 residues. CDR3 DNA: TGCGCCAGCACCACGACTAGCGGAACCTACAATGAGCAGTTCTTC. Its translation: CASTTTSGTYNEQFF.

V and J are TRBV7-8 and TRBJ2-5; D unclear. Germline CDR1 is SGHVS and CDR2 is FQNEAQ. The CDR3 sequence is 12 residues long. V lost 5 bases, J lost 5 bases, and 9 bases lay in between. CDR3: CASSHQSETQYF. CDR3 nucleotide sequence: TGTGCCAGCAGCCACCAATCGGAGACCCAGTACTTC.

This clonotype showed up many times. In DNA, the CDR3 is TGCAGCGTTAAGGGGGCAAGCTATGGCTACACCTTC. Its protein product is CSVKGASYGYTF. The chain has TRBV29-1 and TRBJ1-2; 7 bases line up with TRBD1. This CDR3 region has 12 residues. The V segment lost 5 bases and the J segment 4 bases; nucleotides outside the gene matches: 4. The V gene's germline CDR1 is SQVTM and CDR2 ANQGSEA. The full variable domain, its missing parts supplied by reference TRBV29-1 and TRBJ1-2, is SAVISQKPSRDICQRGTSLTIQCQVDSQVTMMFWYRQQPGQSLTLIATANQGSEATYESGFVIDKFPISRPNLTFSTLTVSNMSPEDSSIYLCSVKGASYGYTFGSGTRLTVV.

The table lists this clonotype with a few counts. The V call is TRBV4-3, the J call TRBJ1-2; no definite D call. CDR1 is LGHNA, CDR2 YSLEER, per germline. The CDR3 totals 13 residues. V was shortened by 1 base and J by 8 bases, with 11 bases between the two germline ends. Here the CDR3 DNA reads TGCGCCAGCAGCCAAGTGACCTCTCGAGGCTACACCTTC. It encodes CASSQVTSRGYTF.

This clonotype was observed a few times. The CDR3 spells CASGRDTEAFF. DNA for the CDR3: TGTGCCAGCGGCCGGGACACTGAAGCTTTCTTT. The chain carries TRBV12-3 or TRBV12-4 and TRBJ1-1; D call uncertain. The CDR3 covers 11 residues. V was clipped by 8 bases and J by 3 bases, with 7 bases between them.

This CDR3 reads CSAGQGIDYGYTF. The CDR3 nucleotides are TGCAGCGCCGGACAGGGGATCGACTATGGCTACACCTTC. The V gene is TRBV29-1, the J gene TRBJ1-2; 9 bases align to TRBD1. Germline-derived CDR1 and CDR2 are SQVTM and ANQGSEA. This CDR3 contains 13 residues. The J segment lost 3 bases and the V segment lost 7 bases, leaving 6 bases of the junction unmatched.

For the CDR3, the DNA is TGTGCCAGCAGCCAAAGCCCATTAGCGGAGCAGTTCTTC. This encodes CASSQSPLAEQFF. This sequence joins TRBV4-2 and TRBJ2-1, with D possibly matching TRBD2 (5 bases). The CDR3 length is 13 residues. V lost 2 bases, J lost 10 bases, and 12 bases lay in between. CDR1 is LGHNA and CDR2 is YNFKEQ in the germline V gene.